One T cell receptor (beta chain) is described in this entry. The sample comes from a study of shared clonotypes between healthy human individuals. Germline CDR1 reads SGDLS; CDR2 reads YYNGEE. The CDR3 has 17 residues. Germline trimming cut 0 bases from V and 4 bases from J; bases unmatched to any gene: 5. Method: immunoSEQ multiplex PCR; TCRdb's copy keeps in-frame clones and lacks some. Of 2 million to 3 million clones listed, roughly nine tenths are singletons. The sample comprised naive CD4+ T cells sorted from blood. The sample's subset: CD45RA+ positively selected. This clonotype was obtained from a man aged 18-30 years in good health. The chain employs TRBV9 and TRBJ2-6; TRBD2 matches at 9 bases. Written as DNA, the CDR3 is TGTGCCAGCAGCGTAGGGGTAGCGGGGGTAGGGGCCAACGTCCTGACTTTC. Translating gives CASSVGVAGVGANVLTF.